This T cell receptor beta chain came from a study of CD8 T cells in Susac syndrome. With random hexamers, reverse transcription was performed on roughly 0.45 to 1 ug of RNA. A single record per CDR3 protein comes from TCRdb applying MiXCR to the immunoSEQ multiplex PCR reads. Of some 130,000 distinct CDR3 sequences in the sample, approximately 89% were seen once. In germline, CDR1 is MNHEY, CDR2 SMNVEV (reference sequence). The CDR3 totals 13 residues. V lost 1 base, J lost 6 bases, and 9 bases lay in between. The J gene is TRBJ1-1, the V gene TRBV27; D remains ambiguous. This sequence was found in a human donor with multiple sclerosis. Sequenced material: CD8+ T cells from PBMCs. The CDR3 is CASSLWPAAEAFF. CDR3 sequence (DNA): TGTGCCAGCAGTTTATGGCCCGCCGCTGAAGCTTTCTTT.